The T cell receptor (beta chain) under discussion was sequenced for a study of post-analysis software for immune sequencing data. Whole-study findings and limits: There were four or five TRBV segments more frequent in patients than controls, and TRBV5-6, TRBV5-1 and TRBV20-1 were among them.

V gave up 5 bases and J gave up 5 bases; unmatched junction bases: 9. The CDR3 is 15 amino acids. Germline CDR1 reads SGHKS; CDR2 reads YYEKEE (reference sequence). This clonotype was found a few times. Its matching antigen is unknown. cDNA libraries for TCR beta contained unique molecular identifiers. Each CDR3 protein is one row after TCRdb ran MiXCR on the PCR reads. This sample has about 400,000 distinct CDR3 sequences; around 33% occur once, and the top ten carry roughly 13%. The receptor's source is a girl aged 5-17 years with multiple sclerosis. This rearrangement joins TRBV5-5 to TRBJ2-7; 11 positions agree with TRBD1. Sequenced material: blood. DNA for the CDR3: TGTGCCAGCAGACAACCGGGACAGGGGGGCGACGAGCAGTACTTC. It is translated as CASRQPGQGGDEQYF. The full variable domain, completed using reference TRBV5-5 and TRBJ2-7, is DAGVTQSPTHLIKTRGQQVTLRCSPISGHKSVSWYQQVLGQGPQFIFQYYEKEERGRGNFPDRFSARQFPNYSSELNVNALLLGDSALYLCASRQPGQGGDEQYFGPGTRLTVT.